This entry describes one T cell receptor beta chain. This specimen belongs to a study of blood T cell repertoires in COVID-19. V shed 7 bases and J 4 bases; nucleotides not matched to a gene: 4. The germline V gene encodes CDR1 LNHDA and CDR2 SQIVND (reference sequence). The CDR3 length is 14 residues. Profiling relied on immunoSEQ multiplex PCR, and the TCRdb table lists in-frame clones only, not all of them. This table has around 220,000 clones, 75% to 95% appearing once. The sequence derives from a woman aged 18-30 years who had recovered from COVID-19. The sequenced material came from PBMCs or T cells enriched from blood (not recorded which). The chain joins TRBV19 to TRBJ2-1; 10 bases are a match to TRBD2. This CDR3 reads CASKRTSGYNEQFF. For the CDR3, the DNA is TGTGCCAGTAAGAGGACTAGCGGTTACAATGAGCAGTTCTTC.